This T cell receptor (gamma chain) was captured by sequencing in a study of γδ T cells in repeated Plasmodium falciparum infection. Study-level points and caveats: The Malian cohort came from a small rural village of predominantly one ethnic group.

This clone was counted many times. Its specificity is unknown. TCRdb lists the protein of a much larger clone for this DNA, which differs at residue 7, so this is likely a read error; the protein given here is translated from the DNA itself. Vgamma9/Vdelta2+ and Vdelta2-negative gammadelta T cells were flow-sorted from PBMC for bulk sequencing. Germline V gene lookup returns CDR1 EGSTGY and CDR2 YDSYTSSV. V trimming: 0 bases; J trimming: 2 bases; junction bases outside the gene matches: 4. The length of the CDR3 is 14 residues. Each sorted gammadelta sample had TRG and TRD chains sequenced. TCRdb ran CATT on the multiplex PCR reads. The table includes 14,000 or so gamma-chain clones, roughly 1.7% detected once.

The sequenced sample was gamma-delta T cells from blood. The chain links TRGV4 to TRGJ1 or TRGJ2. The clonotype originates from a pool of human donors (malaria-infected and uninfected, not separated). The CDR3 DNA reads TGTGCCACCTGGGATGGGAAGGATTATTATAAGAAACTCTTT. This encodes CATWDGKDYYKKLF.